This T cell receptor (beta chain) was identified during a study of regulatory T cells in long-lasting Graves disease. This clonotype has a count of ten or more. Its target is not known. Time point of the sample: newly diagnosed GD, antithyroid drugs for less than 3 months. There was RNA extracted from PBMCs, and the TCR library was made from it. Regarding the study as a whole: Sample size, which was small, may have reduced accuracy.

CDR3 regions were amplified by Arm-PCR using iRepertoire HTBI primers to build TCR beta libraries. TCRdb redid the calling of the multiplex PCR reads with MiXCR, one entry per CDR3 protein. The data hold 450,000 to 500,000 distinct CDR3 sequences, with around 15% observed a single time. The V gene's germline CDR1 is MNHNS and CDR2 SASEGT. The CDR3 is 18 residues long. Trimming pared 5 bases from V and 0 bases from J, leaving 20 bases between. These sequences were also reported in another study, on T cells in Graves' hyperthyroidism and ophthalmopathy. In that study: HTBI primers were the set used in a first-round RT-PCR of the TCR CDR3. Onset of ophthalmopathy came a median approximately 6.5 months after the model predicted it.

The sequencing here drew on peripheral blood mononuclear cells (PBMCs), taken at new diagnosis, from a patient treated with antithyroid drugs. The TCR originated in a man in his forties with Graves disease. The chain links TRBV6-1 to TRBJ2-1; possibly TRBD1 or TRBD2 for D (6 bases each). Written as DNA, the CDR3 is TGTGCCAGCAGTCCCCCCCCGGGGGCCACAAGCTCCTACAATGAGCAGTTCTTC. Translated: CASSPPPGATSSYNEQFF.